The 2 T cell receptor beta chains given below trace back to one sample, sequenced in a study of blood T cell repertoires in COVID-19. Sequencing used immunoSEQ multiplex PCR; TCRdb keeps in-frame clones, though not all of them. Counted here are about 220,000 clones, approximately 89% occurring once; the ten biggest clones make up 2.5%. The sample taken for sequencing was PBMCs or T cells enriched from blood (not recorded which). These receptor sequences come from a woman aged 40 to 55 with acute COVID-19.

This clone was detected only a few times. This chain uses TRBV5-6 with TRBJ1-4, with D perhaps TRBD1 (5 bases). CDR3 length equals 14 residues. CDR1 and CDR2 from the germline V gene are SGHDT and YYEEEE. The V end lost 1 base, the J end lost 8 bases, and 12 bases lay between the germline ends. In DNA form, the CDR3 reads TGTGCCAGCAGCTTGCAGCAGGGAAGGGAAAAACTGTTTTTT. It translates to CASSLQQGREKLFF.

This chain links TRBV5-5 with TRBJ2-1; D unclear. The V gene lost 2 bases and the J gene lost 0 bases, with 9 bases spanning the gap. Germline CDR1 is SGHKS and CDR2 is YYEKEE (reference sequence). The CDR3 spans 15 residues. The CDR3 loop reads CASSFTGSSYNEQFF. CDR3 DNA: TGTGCCAGCAGCTTCACGGGTAGCTCCTACAATGAGCAGTTCTTC.